The entry below gives a single T cell receptor (beta chain) sequence along with its context. There are many counts of this clonotype. Its target antigen remains unknown. No base-level quality is on record; no much larger clone is a single base apart. At the junction V is shortened by 2 bases and J by 5 bases; bases outside the gene matches: 3. From the cysteine up to the phenylalanine, the CDR3 has a length of 15 residues. The retained sequence is limited to the CDR3, 45 bases, with the frame set at the first base. As encoded in the germline V gene, CDR1 is SGDLS while CDR2 is YYNGEE. The data are from a study of human T cells and chemical hapten exposure (dated by TCRdb to about 2021). With respect to the entire study: For sensitization, 2% DPC in acetone was applied to an approximately 2 cm by approximately 2 cm area of upper inner arm skin. Blood was sampled from patients pre-sensitization (week 0) and at 2, 6 and about 24 weeks after DPC sensitization. Patch testing was done on the upper back using Finn chambers containing 0.01% DPC, and results were scored after 6 days according to International Contact Dermatitis Research Group standards. Weekly therapeutic DPC doses were additionally applied to the scalp of patients throughout the roughly 26-week study period. Libraries were combined into a pool for sequencing, and differences in TCR yield between samples came mainly from small differences in library volumes within the pool. For TCR sequencing, blood came from about 28 alopecia patients at anywhere from one to four time points (pre-sensitization, 2, 6 and 24 weeks). Most of the patients in the cohort were female, and the cohort covered alopecia areata with under or over 50% scalp involvement, alopecia totalis and alopecia universalis. This study followed changes in the peripheral blood TCR repertoire in vivo during primary and secondary sensitization of alopecia patients to the hapten diphenylcyclopropenone (DPC).

Read against the paper, the sample's time point label means: patch test 2, 6 weeks after DPC sensitization. In light of the paper, this sample's treatment or condition label describes: therapeutic diphenylcyclopropenone sensitization with weekly scalp DPC. Blood at each patch-test visit was drawn before the patch test was applied. Patients were eligible if aged 18 to 70, diagnosed with alopecia and judged suitable for DPC therapy, and pregnant patients were excluded. Total RNA was isolated from unfractionated whole blood collected in Tempus Blood RNA tubes. The library was obtained by RACE. The listed sequencing device is NextSeq 500. During library preparation, unique molecular identifiers were attached to individual cDNA molecules so that TCRs could be counted quantitatively and reproducibly. For every blood RNA sample, sequencing covered both the TCR alpha and TCR beta chains. The authors' pipeline ran thus. A median of around 100,000 TCRs per sample was observed, with a range of 23,224 to 690,600. The Decombinator software suite was used to annotate the V, J and CDR3 of the TCR reads. To make PS versus PT1 abundance plots, every sample was subsampled to the same number of TCRs (28,000). TCRs were defined as expanded if absent before sensitization and observed at least eight times at the 2-week time point. Starting from the raw public reads, TCRdb applied fastp trimming at Q25, assembled clones with MiXCR and retained in-frame beta chains. Here each entry gathers all rows of one CDR3 protein and keeps the most common genes and DNA. In this record, the V and J calls reflect TCRdb's handling and not the investigators' own analysis. Recorded for this sample are more than 90,000 distinct CDR3 sequences; over 9.5% of them occurred a single time. The top ten constitute roughly 3% of the sample.

Study-wide findings and limitations: Because every patient had alopecia, a presumed autoimmune disease, the patients' immune response might differ from that of healthy individuals. No change with DPC sensitization was found in the number of TCRs above 1 in 1000 frequency, and no evidence of global repertoire structure alterations was found. Significantly more large CDR3 similarity clusters were formed by expanded TCRs than by pre-sensitization or healthy control sets, consistent with antigen-driven responses. Repeated subsampling changed both the strength of the expansion versus patch-test correlation and the threshold at which the correlation became significant. Patch test score correlated positively with the number of PT1 expanded TCRs, reaching significance at thresholds 8, 16 and 32 but not at 4.

Sequencing was performed on whole blood, taken in connection with sensitization to the hapten diphenylcyclopropenone (DPC). The rearrangement joined TRBV9 to TRBJ2-1; 11 nucleotides in the junction match TRBD2. The receptor was derived from a woman aged 40 to 49 with alopecia areata. Some clones in this sample may be carry-over from other donors' samples. For the CDR3, the sequence is CASSVRTSGHNEQFF. In nucleotide form, the sequence is TGTGCCAGCAGCGTTAGGACTAGCGGGCACAATGAGCAGTTCTTC.